This record covers a single TCR beta chain. Ophthalmopathy patients had moderate-to-severe active disease, CAS ≥3, NOSPECS ≥4, and disease duration under 3 months. Germline CDR1 and CDR2: KGHSH and LQKENI. This CDR3 region has 16 residues. The trim removed 1 base at V and 0 bases at J, leaving 2 bases unmatched. Researchers took RNA transcripts and amplified the TCR beta CDR3 regions from them. The study used the HTBI primer set for a first-round RT-PCR of the TCR CDR3. TCRdb ran MiXCR on the multiplex PCR reads and lists one entry per CDR3 protein. Of 330,000 or so distinct CDR3 sequences listed, 15% to 20% were seen once; the top ten hold 15% to 18%. The data belong to a study of T cells in Graves' hyperthyroidism and ophthalmopathy.

The V call is TRBV18, the J call TRBJ2-2; 7 bases are a match to TRBD2. Sequenced material: blood. The TCR comes from a middle-aged woman with Graves' ophthalmopathy. The CDR3 DNA reads TGTGCCAGCTCACCACTAGCGGGCGCGAACACCGGGGAGCTGTTTTTT. Translating gives CASSPLAGANTGELFF.